This T cell receptor (beta chain) was sequenced during a study of cytomegalovirus exposure and HLA in healthy donors. Each of the donors was a healthy bone marrow donor. The PCR used 60 Vbeta and 13 Jbeta primers. Some clones are missing from TCRdb's copy, which holds only in-frame ones; the method was immunoSEQ multiplex PCR. Seen here are roughly 110,000 clones, around 73% observed once, and the top ten hold about 8%. This CDR3 is 16 amino acids long. Per the germline V gene, CDR1 is SGHRS and CDR2 is YFSETQ. V shed 6 bases and J shed 5 bases, with 23 bases lying between them. The chain is built from TRBV5-1 and TRBJ2-5; the D gene is possibly TRBD2 (7 bases). The sample taken for sequencing was PBMCs. This receptor was obtained from a man aged 30 to 39 in good health and CMV-seronegative. The CDR3 reads CASIKMPSGGGETQYF. The CDR3 DNA is TGCGCCAGCATCAAAATGCCTTCGGGGGGCGGGGAGACCCAGTACTTC.